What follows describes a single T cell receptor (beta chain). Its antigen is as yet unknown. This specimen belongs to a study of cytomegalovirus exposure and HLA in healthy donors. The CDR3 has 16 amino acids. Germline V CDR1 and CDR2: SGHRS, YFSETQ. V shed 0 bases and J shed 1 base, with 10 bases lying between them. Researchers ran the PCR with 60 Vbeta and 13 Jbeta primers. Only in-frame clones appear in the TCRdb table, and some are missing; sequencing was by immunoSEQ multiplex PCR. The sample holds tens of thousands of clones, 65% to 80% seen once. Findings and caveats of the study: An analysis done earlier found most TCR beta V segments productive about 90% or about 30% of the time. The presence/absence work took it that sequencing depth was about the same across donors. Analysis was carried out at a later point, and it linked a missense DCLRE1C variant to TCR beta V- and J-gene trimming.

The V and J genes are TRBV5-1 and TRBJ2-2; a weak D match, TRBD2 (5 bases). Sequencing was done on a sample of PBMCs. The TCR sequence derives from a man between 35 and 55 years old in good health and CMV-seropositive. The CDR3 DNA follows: TGCGCCAGCAGCTTGGAGTCCAGCGGGAACACCGGGGAGCTGTTTTTT. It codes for CASSLESSGNTGELFF.